This TCR beta chain came from a study of CD8+ T cells in alopecia areata. General study points: On tofacitinib, scalp and blood still held many of the expanded lesional clones. Association of baseline CD8+ expansion with response is uncertain owing to one nonresponder. Expanded CD8+ clones among the top 100, and scalp clonality, were significantly decreased by tofacitinib.

V dropped 7 bases and J dropped 2 bases, with 13 bases sitting between them. The CDR3 has 14 amino acids. Germline CDR1 is ENHRY and CDR2 is SYGVKD. cDNA reverse transcribed from extracted RNA served as the sequencing template. Clones were read by immunoSEQ multiplex PCR, and TCRdb kept only the in-frame ones, dropping some. In the table there are approximately 150,000 clones, around 60% of which are singletons. Treatment here: oral pan-JAK inhibitor, 5-10 mg twice daily. This clone was observed a handful of times. Antigen: not known. J is TRBJ2-3 and V is TRBV10-3; D possibly corresponds to TRBD2 (6 bases). Sequencing was performed on CD4+ T cells sorted from blood, taken at week 24, from a patient treated with tofacitinib. The origin of this receptor is a human donor with alopecia areata. CDR3 coding DNA: TGTGCCATCACGGCTAGCGAATACACAGATACGCAGTATTTT. Translation gives CAITASEYTDTQYF.